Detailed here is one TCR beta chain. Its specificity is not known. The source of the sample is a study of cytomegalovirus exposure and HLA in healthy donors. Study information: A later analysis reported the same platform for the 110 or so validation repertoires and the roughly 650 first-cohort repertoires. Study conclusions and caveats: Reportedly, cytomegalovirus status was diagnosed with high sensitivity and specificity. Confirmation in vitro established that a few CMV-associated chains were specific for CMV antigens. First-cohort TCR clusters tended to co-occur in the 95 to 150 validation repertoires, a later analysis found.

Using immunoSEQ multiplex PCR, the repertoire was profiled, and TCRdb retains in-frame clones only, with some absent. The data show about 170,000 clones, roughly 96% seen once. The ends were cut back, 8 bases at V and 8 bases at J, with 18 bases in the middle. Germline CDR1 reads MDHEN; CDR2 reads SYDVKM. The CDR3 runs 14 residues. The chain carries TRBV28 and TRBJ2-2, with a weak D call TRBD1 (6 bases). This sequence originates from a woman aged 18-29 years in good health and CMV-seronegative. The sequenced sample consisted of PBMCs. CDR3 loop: CASYHPHRAGELFF. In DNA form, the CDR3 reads TGTGCCAGCTACCACCCTCACAGGGCTGGGGAGCTGTTTTTT.